Below are 26 T cell receptor beta chains sequenced from a single sample in a study of shared clonotypes between healthy human individuals. The data were produced by immunoSEQ multiplex PCR, yet TCRdb's version contains in-frame clones alone and is incomplete. Here the sample spans under 1,100,000 clones, 70% to 80% being singletons. The sequencing sample was made of memory CD4+ T cells sorted from blood. This sample's subset: CD45RA-negative fraction. The receptor set was obtained from a man between 18 and 29 years old in good health.

The chain uses TRBV5-6 and TRBJ1-2; D not certain. The CDR3 spans 13 residues. Germline loops: CDR1 SGHDT, CDR2 YYEEEE. With 2 bases removed from V and 0 bases from J, the gap between germline ends came to 5 bases. In nucleotides, the CDR3 is TGTGCCAGCAGCTTAGAAGCTAACTATGGCTACACCTTC. Translating gives CASSLEANYGYTF.

V is TRBV2 and J is TRBJ1-1; 7 bases align to TRBD1. This CDR3 is built from 12 residues. Germline lookup yields CDR1 SNHLY and CDR2 FYNNEI. V trimming: 1 base; J trimming: 10 bases; junction bases outside the gene matches: 3. The CDR3 spells CASSEGGQRAFF. The CDR3 DNA sequence: TGTGCCAGCAGTGAAGGGGGACAGAGAGCTTTCTTT.

This sequence joins TRBV9 and TRBJ2-7; D may be TRBD1 (9 bases). Germline CDR1 is SGDLS and CDR2 is YYNGEE. Trimming cost V 4 bases and J 6 bases, with 20 bases left between them. The CDR3 is 15 amino acids. The CDR3 nucleotides read TGTGCCAGCAGCCTTAGCGGGGACAGGGCGGGCGAGCAGTACTTC. Translation gives CASSLSGDRAGEQYF.

The rearrangement joins TRBV6-5 to TRBJ1-5; no reliable D call. CDR3 size: 15 residues. Trimming removed 6 bases from V and 1 base from J, with 13 bases in between. Germline CDR1 is MNHEY and CDR2 is SVGAGI. DNA for the CDR3: TGTGCCAGCAGGGAGGAGGTTAGGAGCAATCAGCCCCAGCATTTT. It codes for CASREEVRSNQPQHF.

V usage is TRBV5-1 and J usage is TRBJ1-2; 7 bases are shared with TRBD1. The trim removed 5 bases at V and 7 bases at J, leaving 14 bases unmatched. Germline-derived CDR1 and CDR2 are SGHRS and YFSETQ. CDR3 length: 15 amino acids. The DNA for the CDR3 is TGCGCCAGCAGGCCCAATGCCGGGACAGAGACTGGCTACACCTTC. This gives the protein CASRPNAGTETGYTF.

The chain recombines TRBV5-1 with TRBJ2-3; TRBD2 matches at 12 bases. J gave up 4 bases and V 3 bases, and 6 bases lay outside the gene matches. The CDR3 runs 16 residues. Germline CDR1 is SGHRS and CDR2 is YFSETQ. CDR3 nucleotide sequence: TGCGCCAGCAGCTCCCACCTAGCGGGGGGGCCAGATACGCAGTATTTT. This translates into CASSSHLAGGPDTQYF.

The chain couples TRBV5-4 to TRBJ1-1; D is undetermined. CDR3 length: 12 residues. The V and J ends lost 2 bases and 3 bases respectively, with 5 bases between them. CDR1 is SGHNT, CDR2 YYREEE, per germline (reference sequence). CDR3 sequence: CASSFPYTEAFF. CDR3 nucleotide sequence: TGTGCCAGCAGCTTCCCGTACACTGAAGCTTTCTTT.

The V call is TRBV5-1, the J call TRBJ2-7; 9 bases fit TRBD1. V lost 5 bases to trimming and J lost 5 bases; unmatched junction nucleotides: 8. The CDR3 runs 14 residues. The V gene's germline CDR1 is SGHRS and CDR2 YFSETQ. CDR3 sequence: CASRFTGGVDEQYF. The CDR3, as DNA: TGCGCCAGCAGATTTACAGGGGGCGTCGACGAGCAGTACTTC.

The chain uses TRBV19 and TRBJ2-1, with D unresolved. CDR1 LNHDA and CDR2 SQIVND come from the germline V gene (reference sequence). The CDR3 sequence is 15 residues long. Trimming shortened V by 3 bases and J by 0 bases, and 9 bases separated the two germline ends. CDR3 region: CASSINPISYNEQFF. CDR3 DNA: TGTGCCAGTAGTATCAACCCGATCTCCTACAATGAGCAGTTCTTC. The whole variable domain, remainder taken from reference TRBV19 and TRBJ2-1, is DGGITQSPKYLFRKEGQNVTLSCEQNLNHDAMYWYRQDPGQGLRLIYYSQIVNDFQKGDIAEGYSVSREKKESFPLTVTSAQKNPTAFYLCASSINPISYNEQFFGPGTRLTVL.

The V gene is TRBV30, the J gene TRBJ1-1; tentatively, D is TRBD1 (5 bases). V dropped 3 bases and J dropped 3 bases, with 14 bases sitting between them. Germline V gene data show CDR1 as GTSNPN and CDR2 as SVGIG (reference sequence). This CDR3 spans 14 amino acids. CDR3 protein: CAWRVRVWDTEAFF. The DNA for the CDR3 is TGTGCCTGGAGGGTCAGGGTATGGGACACTGAAGCTTTCTTT.

V and J are TRBV4-3 and TRBJ2-5; D uncertain. CDR1 LGHNA and CDR2 YSLEER come from the germline V gene. The ends were cut back, 0 bases at V and 7 bases at J, with 9 bases in the middle. This CDR3 is 13 amino acids long. CDR3 DNA sequence: TGCGCCAGCAGCCAAGAGGGTTCGGGGACCCAGTACTTC. Translating it yields CASSQEGSGTQYF.

The genes are TRBV7-9 and TRBJ1-1; 7 bases are a match to TRBD1. V dropped 1 base and J dropped 4; count of bases not matched to a gene: 6. This CDR3 contains 15 residues. The germline CDR1 and CDR2 sequences are SEHNR and FQNEAQ (reference sequence). In DNA, the CDR3 is TGTGCCAGCAGCTTAGGTGAGGGGGCGCGCACTGAAGCTTTCTTT. It specifies CASSLGEGARTEAFF. The entire variable domain, with the rest obtained from reference TRBV7-9 and TRBJ1-1, is as follows: DTGVSQNPRHKITKRGQNVTFRCDPISEHNRLYWYRQTLGQGPEFLTYFQNEAQLEKSRLLSDRFSAERPKGSFSTLEIQRTEQGDSAMYLCASSLGEGARTEAFFGQGTRLTVV.

Only a few counts were recorded for this clone. The chain recombines TRBV5-1 with TRBJ2-7, with 14 bases lining up with TRBD2. This CDR3 comprises 16 residues. J lost 2 bases, V lost 4 bases, and 5 bases had no gene match. Germline V gene lookup returns CDR1 SGHRS and CDR2 YFSETQ. The CDR3 DNA follows: TGCGCCAGCAGCCCCGGGACTAGCGGGAGCCCCTACGAGCAGTACTTC. Residues: CASSPGTSGSPYEQYF.

The chain is built from TRBV6-5 and TRBJ1-1; no clear D. The CDR3 contains 13 residues. V lost 6 bases and J 1 base, leaving 9 bases between the germline ends. CDR1 is MNHEY and CDR2 is SVGAGI in the germline V gene. The CDR3 DNA reads TGTGCCAGCAGGGGTCACCGGAACACTGAAGCTTTCTTT. Translating it yields CASRGHRNTEAFF.

The gene calls are TRBV6-1 and TRBJ2-5, with 7 bases aligning to TRBD2. This CDR3 is 15 amino acids long. V dropped 6 bases and J dropped 0; count of bases not matched to a gene: 7. The germline V gene has CDR1 MNHNS and CDR2 SASEGT. Here the CDR3 reads CASSSVGGYQETQYF. CDR3 coding DNA: TGTGCCAGCAGCTCGGTCGGGGGGTACCAAGAGACCCAGTACTTC.

The chain uses TRBV7-2 and TRBJ2-2; no definite D call. With 2 bases removed from V and 5 bases from J, the gap between germline ends came to 6 bases. CDR1 and CDR2 (germline): SGHTA, FQGNSA. The CDR3 contains 13 residues. CDR3 DNA sequence: TGTGCCAGCAGCTTATTTTCAACCGGGGAGCTGTTTTTT. Translated, it gives CASSLFSTGELFF.

In its sample, this clone was seen a few times. The J gene is TRBJ1-3, the V gene TRBV6-6; D is unclear. With 10 bases removed from V and 3 bases from J, the gap between germline ends came to 10 bases. Germline V gene sequence: CDR1 MNHNY, CDR2 SVGAGI (reference sequence). This CDR3 region has 12 residues. The CDR3 loop is CATSGGGNTIYF. The CDR3 DNA follows: TGTGCCACCTCGGGAGGTGGAAACACCATATATTTT.

This chain joins TRBV7-2 and TRBJ2-1; unclear D gene. Germline CDR1 and CDR2: SGHTA and FQGNSA. This CDR3 is 15 amino acids long. The V end lost 2 bases, the J end lost 1 base, and 9 bases lay between the germline ends. The DNA of the CDR3 is TGTGCCAGCAGCTTAATCGTAGGATCCTACAATGAGCAGTTCTTC. It yields the protein CASSLIVGSYNEQFF.

A few counts support this clone. The CDR3 spells CASSLAPGTAGELFF. Written as DNA, the CDR3 is TGTGCCAGCAGTCTTGCCCCAGGGACCGCCGGGGAGCTGTTTTTT. This chain connects TRBV14 to TRBJ2-2, with D possibly being TRBD1 or TRBD2 (5 bases each). Trimming shortened V by 6 bases and J by 6 bases, and 17 bases separated the two germline ends. Germline V gene data show CDR1 as SGHDN and CDR2 as FVKESK. The CDR3 length is 15 residues.

This chain uses TRBV4-1 with TRBJ1-4; maybe TRBD1 (6 bases). The CDR3 extends over 17 amino acids. The ends were cut back, 1 base at V and 3 bases at J, with 15 bases in the middle. Germline CDR1 and CDR2: MGHRA and YSYEKL. For the CDR3, the DNA is TGCGCCAGCAGCCAAGTTCTAAGAACAGGGCCTAATGAAAAACTGTTTTTT. This encodes CASSQVLRTGPNEKLFF.

V usage is TRBV28 and J usage is TRBJ1-1; 7 nucleotides align to TRBD1. Per the germline V gene, CDR1 is MDHEN and CDR2 is SYDVKM. The CDR3 sequence is 14 residues long. With 6 bases clipped from V and 7 bases from J, the junction kept 11 bases outside the gene matches. The CDR3 sequence: CASSSPRQGGEAFF. CDR3 nucleotide sequence: TGTGCCAGCAGCTCCCCCCGACAGGGTGGTGAAGCTTTCTTT.

The chain couples TRBV6-1 to TRBJ1-5; 7 nucleotides line up with TRBD1. With V trimmed by 4 bases and J by 1 base, 10 bases remained unmatched. This CDR3 has 17 amino acids. The V gene's germline CDR1 is MNHNS and CDR2 SASEGT. The CDR3 nucleotides read TGTGCCAGCAGTGCTCGGAGGGGGCGCGGCAGCAATCAGCCCCAGCATTTT. It is translated as CASSARRGRGSNQPQHF.

The chain couples TRBV6-5 to TRBJ2-2, with 7 bases fitting TRBD1. The germline V gene has CDR1 MNHEY and CDR2 SVGAGI. Losses at the gene ends were 6 bases for V and 7 bases for J; bases not matched to a gene: 8. The CDR3 is 14 amino acids. This CDR3 is CASSAPGGIGELFF. CDR3 coding DNA: TGTGCCAGCAGCGCCCCAGGGGGTATCGGGGAGCTGTTTTTT.

The genes are TRBV4-2 and TRBJ2-3; TRBD2 agrees at 8 bases. This CDR3 contains 16 residues. From germline, CDR1 is LGHNA and CDR2 YNFKEQ. V trimming: 5 bases; J trimming: 5 bases; junction bases outside the gene matches: 12. DNA of the CDR3: TGTGCCAGCAGCTCGGGAGCGGGGGCCGAGGGAGATACGCAGTATTTT. Translating gives CASSSGAGAEGDTQYF.

This clone showed up just a few times. The rearrangement joins TRBV12-5 to TRBJ1-1; no firm D call. Germline CDR1 LGHNT, CDR2 FRNRAP. The CDR3 has 14 amino acids. The germline V and J ends were trimmed by 1 base and 10 bases, with 16 bases remaining between them. The CDR3 nucleotides are TGTGCTAGTGGTTTGGACACTCTGGGGTATGGAGCTTTCTTT. Its protein is CASGLDTLGYGAFF.

Concerning this clone: One end of the junction does not line up with germline, which may come from a read error. This sequence joins TRBV28 and TRBJ1-3; 7 bases match TRBD1. The CDR3 sequence is 15 residues long. Germline V gene data show CDR1 as MDHEN and CDR2 as SYDVKM. In DNA, the CDR3 is TGTGCCAGCAGCTTATATTCGACAGGGGGAAACACCATATATTTT. This gives the protein CASSLYSTGGNTIYF.